A single sample gave rise to the 16 T cell receptor beta chains below, sequenced in a study of cytomegalovirus exposure and HLA in healthy donors. Data came from immunoSEQ multiplex PCR; TCRdb stores just in-frame clones and leaves some out. The table has about 260,000 clones, roughly 91% seen once; the top ten hold 3.1%. Sequenced sample: PBMCs. The receptors stem from a woman aged 25 to 45 in good health and CMV-seronegative.

This clone was recorded once. The V call is TRBV2, the J call TRBJ2-5; D may be TRBD2 (6 bases). The J call could be wrong; TRBJ2-7 is a better fit for the DNA end. Germline V gene sequence: CDR1 SNHLY, CDR2 FYNNEI. CDR3 size: 12 residues. The CDR3 region has the DNA TGTGCCGTTGGGGGACTCGGCTACGAGCAGTACTTC. Protein product: CAVGGLGYEQYF.

This clone was found once. The V call is TRBV28, the J call TRBJ2-7; D possibly corresponds to TRBD2 (5 bases). The V gene lost 8 bases and the J gene lost 7 bases, with 18 bases spanning the gap. The CDR3 has 13 residues. Germline V CDR1 and CDR2: MDHEN, SYDVKM. The CDR3 DNA is TGTGCCAGCCAAGCCCCGTCGGGATCGGAGCAGTACTTC. It yields the protein CASQAPSGSEQYF.

As to this clone: Distinct nucleotide sequences in the sample also encode this CDR3. The chain employs TRBV4-2 and TRBJ2-7; weak D call: TRBD2 (5 bases). Germline V gene data show CDR1 as LGHNA and CDR2 as YNFKEQ. The CDR3 spans 13 residues. Trimming pared 1 base from V and 7 bases from J, leaving 11 bases between. The CDR3 sequence: CASSQGTGVEQYF. CDR3 bases: TGTGCCAGCAGCCAAGGTACCGGGGTTGAGCAGTACTTC.

V gene TRBV6-6 combines with J gene TRBJ2-5; TRBD2 aligns across 8 bases. Germline CDR1 reads MNHNY; CDR2 reads SVGAGI (reference sequence). Trimming at V came to 0 bases and at J to 3 bases, leaving 6 bases not matched to a gene. CDR3 size: 16 residues. The CDR3 DNA reads as TGTGCCAGCAGTTACTCGACTAGCGACCCAAAAGAGACCCAGTACTTC. It specifies CASSYSTSDPKETQYF.

This chain uses TRBV4-1 with TRBJ2-5; D perhaps matches TRBD1 (5 bases). Deletions cut 2 bases from V and 5 bases from J, with 18 bases between. The germline V gene has CDR1 MGHRA and CDR2 YSYEKL. CDR3 length: 16 amino acids. This CDR3 reads CASSQQTDSFRETQYF. The DNA of the CDR3 is TGCGCCAGCAGCCAACAAACCGACAGCTTTCGGGAGACCCAGTACTTC.

The J gene is TRBJ2-7, the V gene TRBV5-1, with 7 positions matching TRBD1. CDR1 is SGHRS and CDR2 is YFSETQ in the germline V gene. Losses at the gene ends were 4 bases for V and 4 bases for J; bases not matched to a gene: 20. This CDR3 has 18 amino acids. The CDR3 here is CASSTEGPRGSSPYEQYF. The CDR3 bases are TGCGCCAGCAGCACAGAGGGACCCAGGGGGAGCTCCCCTTACGAGCAGTACTTC.

The chain uses TRBV30 and TRBJ2-2; D may be TRBD2 (6 bases). CDR1 and CDR2 from the germline V gene are GTSNPN and SVGIG (reference sequence). This CDR3 has 15 residues. V was cut by 2 bases and J by 2 bases, with 12 bases left in between. The CDR3 spells CAWSWRVPNTGELFF. CDR3 DNA sequence: TGTGCCTGGAGTTGGAGGGTCCCAAACACCGGGGAGCTGTTTTTT.

The chain employs TRBV4-1 and TRBJ1-2, with unresolved D. Germline V gene lookup returns CDR1 MGHRA and CDR2 YSYEKL. This CDR3 region has 13 residues. V dropped 1 base and J dropped 4 bases, with 7 bases sitting between them. CDR3 in amino acids: CASSQALSYGYTF. CDR3 coding DNA: TGCGCCAGCAGCCAAGCCCTGTCCTATGGCTACACCTTC.

The chain combines TRBV4-3 with TRBJ2-1; perhaps TRBD2 as D (5 bases). Germline V gives CDR1 LGHNA, CDR2 YSLEER. V lost 0 bases and J lost 4, with 13 bases in between. The CDR3 has 16 amino acids. DNA for the CDR3: TGCGCCAGCAGCCAAGATCAAGCGGCCCTTTACAATGAGCAGTTCTTC. Its translation is CASSQDQAALYNEQFF.

The chain carries TRBV12-5 and TRBJ2-5, with 8 bases lining up with TRBD2. Trimming at V came to 2 bases and at J to 1 base, leaving 3 bases not matched to a gene. In germline, CDR1 is LGHNT, CDR2 FRNRAP. The CDR3 has 15 residues. The CDR3 protein is CASGLSGSGQETQYF. CDR3 coding DNA: TGTGCTAGTGGTTTGAGCGGGAGTGGCCAAGAGACCCAGTACTTC.

The chain has TRBV6-5 and TRBJ2-7; possibly TRBD2 for D (5 bases). CDR3 length: 14 amino acids. V was trimmed by 6 bases and J by 4 bases, leaving 16 bases between them. Per germline, CDR1 MNHEY and CDR2 SVGAGI. The CDR3 loop is CASSPPGIPYEQYF. The CDR3 coding sequence is TGTGCCAGCAGCCCGCCCGGGATCCCGTACGAGCAGTACTTC.

This chain uses TRBV6-5 with TRBJ2-7; tentatively, D is TRBD1 (6 bases). V was pared by 7 bases and J by 2 bases, with 12 bases between. The germline CDR1 and CDR2 sequences are MNHEY and SVGAGI. This CDR3 has 13 amino acids. CDR3 coding DNA: TGTGCCAGCAAACCGGGACAAACCTACGAGCAGTACTTC. Protein product: CASKPGQTYEQYF.

The V call is TRBV19, the J call TRBJ2-7; 7 bases align to TRBD1. Germline values: CDR1 LNHDA, CDR2 SQIVND (reference sequence). This CDR3 spans 15 amino acids. The ends lost 0 bases at V and 3 bases at J; junction bases unmatched: 5. CDR3 nucleotide sequence: TGTGCCAGTAGTATAGAGACAGGGCCTCTCTACGAGCAGTACTTC. It specifies CASSIETGPLYEQYF.

This rearrangement joins TRBV5-4 to TRBJ2-7; D may be TRBD2 (6 bases). The V gene's germline CDR1 is SGHNT and CDR2 YYREEE (reference sequence). The V end lost 0 bases, the J end lost 6 bases, and 10 bases lay between the germline ends. The CDR3 runs 13 residues. The CDR3 bases are TGTGCCAGCAGCTTGGAGACTAGGAGCGAGCAGTACTTC. Translation gives CASSLETRSEQYF. Based on the CDR3 plus reference TRBV5-4 and TRBJ2-7, the full variable domain is ETGVTQSPTHLIKTRGQQVTLRCSSQSGHNTVSWYQQALGQGPQFIFQYYREEENGRGNFPPRFSGLQFPNYSSELNVNALELDDSALYLCASSLETRSEQYFGPGTRLTVT.

This chain joins TRBV13 and TRBJ2-7; 8 bases fit TRBD1. From germline, CDR1 is PRHDT and CDR2 FYEKMQ (reference sequence). This CDR3 spans 13 amino acids. The J segment lost 4 bases and the V segment lost 4 bases, leaving 3 bases of the junction unmatched. The CDR3 nucleotides read TGTGCCAGCAGCTCTCGACAGGGGTACGAGCAGTACTTC. This translates into CASSSRQGYEQYF.

The chain employs TRBV11-3 and TRBJ2-3; 7 nucleotides line up with TRBD2. V dropped 0 bases and J dropped 4; count of bases not matched to a gene: 13. This CDR3 spans 18 amino acids. CDR1 is SGHNT and CDR2 is YENEEA in the germline V gene. The CDR3 DNA follows: TGTGCCAGCAGCTTAGAGGCGGGAGTCCCCCCGGGCGCAGATACGCAGTATTTT. This translates into CASSLEAGVPPGADTQYF. Combining the CDR3 with reference TRBV11-3 and TRBJ2-3 gives the whole variable domain EAGVVQSPRYKIIEKKQPVAFWCNPISGHNTLYWYLQNLGQGPELLIRYENEEAVDDSQLPKDRFSAERLKGVDSTLKIQPAELGDSAVYLCASSLEAGVPPGADTQYFGPGTRLTVL.